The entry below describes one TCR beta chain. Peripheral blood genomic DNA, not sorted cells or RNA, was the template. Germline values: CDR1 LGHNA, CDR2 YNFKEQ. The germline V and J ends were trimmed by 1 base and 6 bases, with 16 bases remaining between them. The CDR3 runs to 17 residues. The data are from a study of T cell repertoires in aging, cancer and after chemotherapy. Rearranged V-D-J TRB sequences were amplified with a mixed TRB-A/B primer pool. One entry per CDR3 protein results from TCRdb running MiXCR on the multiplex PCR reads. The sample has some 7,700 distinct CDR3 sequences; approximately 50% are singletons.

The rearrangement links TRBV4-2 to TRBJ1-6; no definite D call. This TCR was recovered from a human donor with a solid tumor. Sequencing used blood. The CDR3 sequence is CASSQVAGNDGNSPLHF. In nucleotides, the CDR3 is TGTGCCAGCAGCCAAGTGGCGGGGAATGACGGTAATTCACCCCTCCACTTT.